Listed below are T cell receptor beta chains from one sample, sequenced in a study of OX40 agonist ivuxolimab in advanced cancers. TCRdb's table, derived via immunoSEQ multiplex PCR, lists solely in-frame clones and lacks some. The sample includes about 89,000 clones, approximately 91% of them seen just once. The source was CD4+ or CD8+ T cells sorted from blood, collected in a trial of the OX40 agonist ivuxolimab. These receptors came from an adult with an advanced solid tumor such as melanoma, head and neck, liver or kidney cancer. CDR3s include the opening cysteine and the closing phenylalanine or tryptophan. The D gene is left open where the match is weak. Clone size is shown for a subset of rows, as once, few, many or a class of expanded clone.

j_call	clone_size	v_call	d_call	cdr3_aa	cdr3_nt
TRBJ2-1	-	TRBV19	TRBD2	CASSIGGRASNEQFF	TGTGCCAGTAGTATAGGCGGGAGGGCCTCGAATGAGCAGTTCTTC
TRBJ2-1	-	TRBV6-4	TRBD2	CASSDPPWRTSSYNEQFF	TGTGCCAGCAGTGACCCGCCTTGGCGGACTAGCAGCTACAATGAGCAGTTCTTC
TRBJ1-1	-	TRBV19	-	CASTYSGEAFF	TGTGCCAGTACCTACTCCGGGGAAGCTTTCTTT
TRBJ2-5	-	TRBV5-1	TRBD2	CASSLGLAGGGETQYF	TGCGCCAGCAGCTTGGGGCTAGCGGGGGGCGGTGAGACCCAGTACTTC
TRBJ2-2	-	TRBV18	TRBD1	CASSATGQGFDTGELFF	TGTGCCAGCTCAGCAACAGGACAGGGTTTTGACACCGGGGAGCTGTTTTTT
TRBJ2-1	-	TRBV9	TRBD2	CASSVGGQRELSEQFF	TGTGCCAGCAGCGTAGGTGGCCAGCGGGAGTTAAGTGAGCAGTTCTTC
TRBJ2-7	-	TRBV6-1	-	CATGESSYEQYF	TGTGCCACAGGGGAGAGCTCCTACGAGCAGTACTTC
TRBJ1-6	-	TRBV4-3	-	CASSHPGTYNSPLHF	TGCGCCAGCAGCCACCCCGGGACTTATAATTCACCCCTCCACTTT
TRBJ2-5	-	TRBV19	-	CASSIGGGRWQETQYF	TGTGCCAGTAGTATAGGGGGCGGGCGGTGGCAAGAGACCCAGTACTTC
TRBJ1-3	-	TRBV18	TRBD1	CASSRGTGNGNTIYF	TGTGCCAGCTCACGGGGGACAGGGAACGGAAACACCATATATTTT
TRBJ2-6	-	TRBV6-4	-	CARKRGANVLTF	TGTGCCAGGAAGAGAGGGGCCAACGTCCTGACTTTC
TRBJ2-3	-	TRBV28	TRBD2	CASSTAIGLADTDTQYF	TGTGCCAGCAGTACAGCTATCGGCCTAGCGGACACAGATACGCAGTATTTT
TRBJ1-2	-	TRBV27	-	CASSFRDGGGGYTF	TGTGCCAGCAGTTTCCGAGACGGCGGAGGCGGCTACACCTTC
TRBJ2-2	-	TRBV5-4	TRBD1	CASSWDRVNTGELFF	TGTGCCAGCAGCTGGGACAGGGTGAACACCGGGGAGCTGTTTTTT
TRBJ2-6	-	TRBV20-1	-	CSGVGANVLTF	TGCAGTGGCGTAGGGGCCAACGTCCTGACTTTC
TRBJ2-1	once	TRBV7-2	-	CASSSEGLRVYNEQFF	TGTGCCAGCAGCTCCGAAGGTCTCCGGGTCTACAATGAGCAGTTCTTC
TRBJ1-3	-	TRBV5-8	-	CASSLGRQLSSGNTIYF	TGTGCCAGCAGCTTGGGTAGACAGCTAAGCTCTGGAAACACCATATATTTT
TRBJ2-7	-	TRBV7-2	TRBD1	CASSLLTGGIDEQYF	TGTGCCAGCAGCCTATTGACAGGGGGTATCGACGAGCAGTACTTC
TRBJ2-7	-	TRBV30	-	CAWSVGALEQYF	TGTGCCTGGAGTGTAGGGGCCCTCGAGCAGTACTTC
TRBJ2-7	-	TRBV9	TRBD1	CASSVSAGGTYEQYF	TGTGCCAGCAGCGTCTCCGCAGGGGGAACGTACGAGCAGTACTTC
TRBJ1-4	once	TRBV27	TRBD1	CASSQGGGEKLFF	TGTGCCAGCAGCCAGGGGGGGGGTGAAAAACTGTTTTTT
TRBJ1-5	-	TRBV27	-	CASSSTDSNQPQHF	TGTGCCAGCAGTTCAACCGATAGCAATCAGCCCCAGCATTTT
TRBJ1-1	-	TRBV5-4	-	CASSRGRPMNTEAFF	TGTGCCAGCAGCCGGGGGCGTCCCATGAACACTGAAGCTTTCTTT
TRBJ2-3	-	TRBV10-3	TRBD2	CAISGTSGGLTDTQYF	TGTGCCATCAGTGGGACTAGCGGGGGGCTCACAGATACGCAGTATTTT
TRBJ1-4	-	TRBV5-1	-	CASSRTDNEKLFF	TGCGCCAGCAGCCGGACGGATAATGAAAAACTGTTTTTT
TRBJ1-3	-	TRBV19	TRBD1	CASSSRDRVSGNTIYF	TGTGCCAGTAGTTCCCGGGACAGGGTCTCTGGAAACACCATATATTTT
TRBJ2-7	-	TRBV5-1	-	CASSLDSTRGEQYF	TGCGCCAGCAGCTTGGATAGTACAAGGGGCGAGCAGTACTTC
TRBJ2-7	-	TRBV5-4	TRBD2	CASRYCAARDYPYEQYF	TGTGCCAGCAGGTATTGCGCTGCCAGGGACTACCCTTACGAGCAGTACTTC
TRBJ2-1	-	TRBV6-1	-	CASRRSDTYNEQFF	TGTGCCAGCAGGAGGTCAGATACCTACAATGAGCAGTTCTTC
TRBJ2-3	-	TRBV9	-	CASSPRNTDTQYF	TGTGCCAGCAGCCCCCGCAACACAGATACGCAGTATTTT
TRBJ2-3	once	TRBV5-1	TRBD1	CASSSGTVLSDTQYF	TGCGCCAGCAGCTCCGGGACAGTGTTGTCAGATACGCAGTATTTT
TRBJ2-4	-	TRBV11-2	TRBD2	CASSAPLAGGTKNIQYF	TGTGCCAGCAGCGCGCCACTTGCGGGAGGGACCAAAAACATTCAGTACTTC
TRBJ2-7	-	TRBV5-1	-	CASSLGDEQYF	TGCGCCAGCAGCTTAGGCGACGAGCAGTACTTC
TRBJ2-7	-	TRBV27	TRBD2	CASSSHGDYRNEQYF	TGTGCCAGCAGTTCTCATGGGGACTACAGGAACGAGCAGTACTTC
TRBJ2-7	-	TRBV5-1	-	CASSLNRQISYEQYF	TGCGCCAGCAGCTTGAACCGACAGATTTCCTACGAGCAGTACTTC
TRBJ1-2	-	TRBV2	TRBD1	CACQGGTGNYGYTF	TGTGCCTGCCAGGGGGGTACGGGAAACTATGGCTACACCTTC
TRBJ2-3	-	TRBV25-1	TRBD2	CASSEGTSGSTDTQYF	TGTGCCAGCAGTGAAGGGACTAGCGGGAGCACAGATACGCAGTATTTT
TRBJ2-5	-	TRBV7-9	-	CASSLAVSGSIQETQYF	TGTGCCAGCAGCTTAGCCGTTTCCGGGAGTATCCAAGAGACCCAGTACTTC
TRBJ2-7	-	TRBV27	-	CATGGGTYEQYF	TGTGCCACCGGCGGCGGCACCTACGAGCAGTACTTC
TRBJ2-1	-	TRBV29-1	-	CSTSESGNEQFF	TGCAGCACCTCCGAGTCCGGGAATGAGCAGTTCTTC
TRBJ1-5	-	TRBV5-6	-	CASSVFGDQPQHF	TGTGCCAGCAGCGTATTTGGGGATCAGCCCCAGCATTTT
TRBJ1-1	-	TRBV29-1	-	CSAKPGTEAFF	TGCAGCGCCAAACCAGGAACTGAAGCTTTCTTT
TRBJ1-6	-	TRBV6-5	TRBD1	CASSYSATGDVSPLHF	TGTGCCAGCAGTTACTCTGCGACAGGGGATGTCTCACCCCTCCACTTT
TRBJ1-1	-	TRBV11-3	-	CASSPQGRDTEAFF	TGTGCCAGCAGCCCGCAGGGAAGGGACACTGAAGCTTTCTTT
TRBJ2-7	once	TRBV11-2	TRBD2	CASSFTSGTYEQYF	TGTGCCAGCAGCTTCACTAGCGGGACCTACGAGCAGTACTTC
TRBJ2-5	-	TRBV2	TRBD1	CASSRTGGKGTQYF	TGTGCCAGCAGTCGGACAGGGGGCAAGGGGACCCAGTACTTC
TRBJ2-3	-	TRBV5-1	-	CASSSGTLSTDTQYF	TGCGCCAGCAGCTCCGGGACGCTTAGCACAGATACGCAGTATTTT
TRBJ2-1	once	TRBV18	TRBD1	CASSPRTGSDEQFF	TGTGCCAGCTCACCACGGACAGGGTCGGATGAGCAGTTCTTC
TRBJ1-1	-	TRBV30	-	CAWRPGLSTTMNTEAFF	TGTGCCTGGAGACCAGGACTGAGCACCACAATGAACACTGAAGCTTTCTTT
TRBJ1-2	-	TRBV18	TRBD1	CASSPGTGNGYTF	TGTGCCAGCTCACCCGGGACAGGGAATGGCTACACCTTC